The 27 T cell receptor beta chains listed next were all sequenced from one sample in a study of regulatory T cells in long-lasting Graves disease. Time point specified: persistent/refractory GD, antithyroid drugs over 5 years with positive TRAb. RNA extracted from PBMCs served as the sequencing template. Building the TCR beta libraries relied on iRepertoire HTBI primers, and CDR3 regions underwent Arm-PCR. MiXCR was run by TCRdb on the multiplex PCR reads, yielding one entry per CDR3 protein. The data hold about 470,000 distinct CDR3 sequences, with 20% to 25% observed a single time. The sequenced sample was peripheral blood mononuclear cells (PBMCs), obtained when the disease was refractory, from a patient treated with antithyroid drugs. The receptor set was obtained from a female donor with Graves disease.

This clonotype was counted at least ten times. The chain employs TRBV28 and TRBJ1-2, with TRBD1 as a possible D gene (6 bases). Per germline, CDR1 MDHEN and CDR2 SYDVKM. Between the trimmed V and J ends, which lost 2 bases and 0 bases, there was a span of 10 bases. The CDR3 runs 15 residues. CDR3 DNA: TGTGCCAGCAGTTTACGGACAGTTGCTAACTATGGCTACACCTTC. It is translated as CASSLRTVANYGYTF.

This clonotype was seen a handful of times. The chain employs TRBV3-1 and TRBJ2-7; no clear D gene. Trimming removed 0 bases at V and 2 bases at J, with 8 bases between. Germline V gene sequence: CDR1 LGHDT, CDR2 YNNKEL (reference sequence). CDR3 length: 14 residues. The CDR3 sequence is CASSQENGPYEQYF. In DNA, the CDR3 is TGTGCCAGCAGCCAAGAGAACGGTCCCTACGAGCAGTACTTC.

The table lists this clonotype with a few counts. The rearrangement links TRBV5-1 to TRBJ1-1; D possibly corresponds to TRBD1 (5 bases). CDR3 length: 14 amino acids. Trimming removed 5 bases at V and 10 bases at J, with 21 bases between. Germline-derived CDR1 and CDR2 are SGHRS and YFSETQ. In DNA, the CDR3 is TGCGCCAGCAGGGATGTATTGGGACCCATCGGAGCTTTCTTT. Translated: CASRDVLGPIGAFF.

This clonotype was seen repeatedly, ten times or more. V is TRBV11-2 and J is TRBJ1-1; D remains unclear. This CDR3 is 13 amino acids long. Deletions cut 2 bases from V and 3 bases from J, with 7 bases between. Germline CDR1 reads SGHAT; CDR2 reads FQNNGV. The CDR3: CASSLHSDTEAFF. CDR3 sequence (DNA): TGTGCCAGCAGCTTACACTCGGACACTGAAGCTTTCTTT.

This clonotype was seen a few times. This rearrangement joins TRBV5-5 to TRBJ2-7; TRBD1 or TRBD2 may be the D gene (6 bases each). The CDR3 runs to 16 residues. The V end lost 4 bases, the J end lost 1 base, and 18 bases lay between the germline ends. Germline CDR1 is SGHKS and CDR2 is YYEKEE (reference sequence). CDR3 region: CASSTGKARDSYEQYF. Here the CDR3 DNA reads TGTGCCAGCAGCACAGGGAAGGCGCGGGATTCCTACGAGCAGTACTTC. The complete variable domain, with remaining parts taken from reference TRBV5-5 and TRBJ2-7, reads DAGVTQSPTHLIKTRGQQVTLRCSPISGHKSVSWYQQVLGQGPQFIFQYYEKEERGRGNFPDRFSARQFPNYSSELNVNALLLGDSALYLCASSTGKARDSYEQYFGPGTRLTVT.

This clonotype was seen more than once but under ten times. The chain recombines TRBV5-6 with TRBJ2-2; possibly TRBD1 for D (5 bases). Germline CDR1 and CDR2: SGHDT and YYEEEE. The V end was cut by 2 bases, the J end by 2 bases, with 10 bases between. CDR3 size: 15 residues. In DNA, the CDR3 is TGTGCCAGCAGCTTAACAGGTCGAAACACCGGGGAGCTGTTTTTT. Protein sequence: CASSLTGRNTGELFF.

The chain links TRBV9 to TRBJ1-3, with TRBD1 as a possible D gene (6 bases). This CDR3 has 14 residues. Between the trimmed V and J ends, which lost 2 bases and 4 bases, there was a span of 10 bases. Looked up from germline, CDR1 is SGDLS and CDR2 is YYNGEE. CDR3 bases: TGTGCCAGCAGCGTTGGGACAATCGGAAACACCATATATTTT. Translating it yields CASSVGTIGNTIYF.

The CDR3 sequence is CSVAEGGFYF. The CDR3 region has the DNA TGCAGCGTGGCGGAGGGTGGGTTCTACTTC. The genes are TRBV29-1 and TRBJ2-5; a weak D match, TRBD2 (6 bases). The V and J ends lost 6 bases and 14 bases respectively, with 16 bases between them. The CDR3 extends over 10 amino acids. The germline V gene encodes CDR1 SQVTM and CDR2 ANQGSEA.

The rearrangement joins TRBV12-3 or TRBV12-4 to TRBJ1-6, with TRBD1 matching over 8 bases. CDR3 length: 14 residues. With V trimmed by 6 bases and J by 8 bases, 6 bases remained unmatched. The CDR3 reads CASRQGVRDSPLHF. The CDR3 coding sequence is TGTGCCAGCAGACAGGGGGTGAGGGATTCACCCCTCCACTTT.

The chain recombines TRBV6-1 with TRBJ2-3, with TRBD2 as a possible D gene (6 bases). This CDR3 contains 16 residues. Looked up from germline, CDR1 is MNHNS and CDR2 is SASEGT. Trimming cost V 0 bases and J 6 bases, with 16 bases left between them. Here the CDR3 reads CASSEAASLGGDTQYF. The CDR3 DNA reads TGTGCCAGCAGTGAAGCGGCTAGCCTTGGGGGGGATACGCAGTATTTT.

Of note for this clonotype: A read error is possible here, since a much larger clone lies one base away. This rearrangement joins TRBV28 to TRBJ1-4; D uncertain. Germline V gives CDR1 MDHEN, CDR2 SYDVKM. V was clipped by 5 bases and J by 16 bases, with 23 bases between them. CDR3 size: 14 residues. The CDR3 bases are TGTGCCAGCAGTCCCCCTCTAGGGCGTGGGGAACCGTTTTTT. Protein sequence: CASSPPLGRGEPFF.

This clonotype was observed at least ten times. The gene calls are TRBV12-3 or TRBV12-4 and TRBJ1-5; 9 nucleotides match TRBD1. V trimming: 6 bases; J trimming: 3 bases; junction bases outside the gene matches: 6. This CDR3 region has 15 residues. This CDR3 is CASRTGTGINQPQHF. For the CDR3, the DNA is TGTGCCAGCAGAACCGGGACAGGGATCAATCAGCCCCAGCATTTT.

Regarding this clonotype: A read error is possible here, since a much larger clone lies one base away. CDR3 sequence: CASSYSGDVERPQHF. The CDR3 DNA is TGTGCCAGCAGTTACTCGGGAGATGTAGAGCGGCCCCAGCATTTT. The gene calls are TRBV6-2 or TRBV6-3 and TRBJ1-5; D unresolved. CDR3 length equals 15 residues. Germline values: CDR1 MNHEY, CDR2 SVGEGT. V was clipped by 0 bases and J by 9 bases, with 15 bases between them.

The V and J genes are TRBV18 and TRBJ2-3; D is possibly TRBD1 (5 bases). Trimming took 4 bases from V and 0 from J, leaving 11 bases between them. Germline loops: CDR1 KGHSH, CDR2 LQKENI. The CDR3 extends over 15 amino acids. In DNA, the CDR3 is TGTGCCAGCTCACACGACAGCGTTAGCACAGATACGCAGTATTTT. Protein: CASSHDSVSTDTQYF.

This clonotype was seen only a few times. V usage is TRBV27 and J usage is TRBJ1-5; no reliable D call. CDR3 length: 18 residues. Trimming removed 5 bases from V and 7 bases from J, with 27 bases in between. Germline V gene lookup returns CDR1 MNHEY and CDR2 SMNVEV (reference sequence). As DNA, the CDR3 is TGTGCCAGCAGTCCGTCCGGGATTGATCTGGTATCTGGCCAGCCCCAGCATTTT. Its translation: CASSPSGIDLVSGQPQHF.

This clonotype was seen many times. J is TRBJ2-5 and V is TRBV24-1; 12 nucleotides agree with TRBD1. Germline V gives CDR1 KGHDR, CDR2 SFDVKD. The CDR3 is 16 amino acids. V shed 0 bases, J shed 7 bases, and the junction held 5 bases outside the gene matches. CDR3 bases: TGTGCCACCAGTGATTTGGGGACAGGGGGCTTGGGGACCCAGTACTTC. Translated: CATSDLGTGGLGTQYF.

Written as DNA, the CDR3 is TGTGCCAGCAGGCCCGGGACTAACTACAATGAGCAGTTCTTC. Its translation: CASRPGTNYNEQFF. V gene TRBV28 combines with J gene TRBJ2-1; 7 positions match TRBD2. V shed 6 bases and J 3 bases; nucleotides not matched to a gene: 5. The CDR3 runs 14 residues. Germline assignment: CDR1 MDHEN and CDR2 SYDVKM.

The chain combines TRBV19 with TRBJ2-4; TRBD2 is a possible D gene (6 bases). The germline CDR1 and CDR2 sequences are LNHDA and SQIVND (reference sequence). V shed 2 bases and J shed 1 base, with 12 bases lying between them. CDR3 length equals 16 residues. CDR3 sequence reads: CASSIWGEEAKNIQYF. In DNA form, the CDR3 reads TGTGCCAGTAGTATATGGGGGGAGGAGGCCAAAAACATTCAGTACTTC.

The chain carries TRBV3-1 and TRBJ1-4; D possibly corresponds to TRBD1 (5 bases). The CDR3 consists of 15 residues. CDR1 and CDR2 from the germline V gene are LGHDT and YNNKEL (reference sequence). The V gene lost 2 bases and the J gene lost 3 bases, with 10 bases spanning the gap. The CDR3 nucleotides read TGTGCCAGCAGCCAAAGTGTGACAGCTAATGAAAAACTGTTTTTT. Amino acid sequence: CASSQSVTANEKLFF. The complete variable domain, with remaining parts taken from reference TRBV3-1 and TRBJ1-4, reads DTAVSQTPKYLVTQMGNDKSIKCEQNLGHDTMYWYKQDSKKFLKIMFSYNNKELIINETVPNRFSPKSPDKAHLNLHINSLELGDSAVYFCASSQSVTANEKLFFGSGTQLSVL.

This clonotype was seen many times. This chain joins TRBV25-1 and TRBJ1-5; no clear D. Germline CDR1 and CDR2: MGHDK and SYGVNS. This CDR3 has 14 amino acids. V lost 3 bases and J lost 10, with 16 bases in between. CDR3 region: CASSDPRSISPQHF. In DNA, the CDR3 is TGTGCCAGCAGTGATCCCCGCTCAATCAGCCCCCAGCATTTT.

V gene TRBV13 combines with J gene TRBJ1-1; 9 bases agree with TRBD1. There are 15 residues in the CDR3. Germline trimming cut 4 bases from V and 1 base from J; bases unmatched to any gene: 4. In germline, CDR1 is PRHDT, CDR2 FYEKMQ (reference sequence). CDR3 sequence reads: CASSSTGGRNTEAFF. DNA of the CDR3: TGTGCCAGCAGCTCCACAGGGGGCAGGAACACTGAAGCTTTCTTT.

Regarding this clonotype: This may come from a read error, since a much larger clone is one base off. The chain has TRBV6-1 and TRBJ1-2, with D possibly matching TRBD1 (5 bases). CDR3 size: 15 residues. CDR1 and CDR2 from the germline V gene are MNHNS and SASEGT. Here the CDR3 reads CAGSEWKGTNYGYTF. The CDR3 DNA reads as TGTGCCGGCAGTGAATGGAAGGGGACGAACTATGGCTACACCTTC.

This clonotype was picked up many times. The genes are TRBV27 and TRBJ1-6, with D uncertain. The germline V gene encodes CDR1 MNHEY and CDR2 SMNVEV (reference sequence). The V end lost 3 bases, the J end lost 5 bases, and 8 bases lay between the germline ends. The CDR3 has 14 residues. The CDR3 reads CASSFGVDNSPLHF. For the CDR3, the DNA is TGTGCCAGCAGTTTTGGGGTAGATAATTCACCCCTCCACTTT.

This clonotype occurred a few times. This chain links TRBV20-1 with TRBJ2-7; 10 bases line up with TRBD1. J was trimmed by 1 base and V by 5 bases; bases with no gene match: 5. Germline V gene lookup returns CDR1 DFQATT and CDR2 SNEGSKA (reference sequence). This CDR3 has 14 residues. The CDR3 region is CSALDRGKSYEQYF. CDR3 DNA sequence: TGCAGTGCTCTGGACAGGGGGAAATCCTACGAGCAGTACTTC.

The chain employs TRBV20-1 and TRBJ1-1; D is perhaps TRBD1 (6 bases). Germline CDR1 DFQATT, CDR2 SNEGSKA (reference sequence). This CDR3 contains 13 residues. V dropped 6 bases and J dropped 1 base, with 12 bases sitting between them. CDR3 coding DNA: TGCAGTGCCGGGGGGCCGACGAACACTGAAGCTTTCTTT. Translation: CSAGGPTNTEAFF.

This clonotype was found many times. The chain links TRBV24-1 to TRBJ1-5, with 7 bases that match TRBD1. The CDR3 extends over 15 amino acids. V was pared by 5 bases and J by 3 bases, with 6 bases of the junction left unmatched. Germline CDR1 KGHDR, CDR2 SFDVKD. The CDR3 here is CATSAPGGVNQPQHF. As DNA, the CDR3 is TGTGCCACCAGTGCCCCAGGGGGAGTCAATCAGCCCCAGCATTTT.

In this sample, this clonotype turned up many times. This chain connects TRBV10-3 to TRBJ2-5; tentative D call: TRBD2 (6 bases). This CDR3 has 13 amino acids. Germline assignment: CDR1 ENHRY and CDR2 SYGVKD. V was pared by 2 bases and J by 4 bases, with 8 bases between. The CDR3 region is CAISEGTRETQYF. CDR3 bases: TGTGCCATCAGTGAGGGGACTCGAGAGACCCAGTACTTC.